Listed below are T cell receptor beta chains from one sample, sequenced in a study of blood T cell repertoires in COVID-19. This table comes from immunoSEQ multiplex PCR, and its TCRdb copy is limited to in-frame clones, with some not included. The sample records around 150,000 clones, around 93% being singletons. The source material was peripheral blood. These receptors were taken from a woman aged 45-60 years with acute or convalescent COVID-19. CDR3s include the opening cysteine and the closing phenylalanine or tryptophan. The order of the fields is V gene, D gene, J gene, clone size, CDR3 protein, CDR3 DNA. The D gene is left open where the match is weak. Size values are once, few and many counts, or a class for expanded clones, and some rows have none.

TRBV6-5	-	TRBJ2-5	-	CASTNWPQETQYF	TGTGCCAGCACCAATTGGCCGCAAGAGACCCAGTACTTC
TRBV4-3	-	TRBJ2-2	once	CASSPQQGRASGELFF	TGCGCCAGCAGCCCGCAACAGGGAAGAGCTTCCGGGGAGCTGTTTTTT
TRBV9	TRBD1	TRBJ1-5	-	CASSSQGASSNQPQHF	TGTGCCAGCAGCTCGCAGGGGGCGAGCTCCAATCAGCCCCAGCATTTT
TRBV5-4	-	TRBJ1-2	-	CASSLQGAAGYGYTF	TGTGCCAGCAGCTTACAAGGGGCAGCTGGCTATGGCTACACCTTC
TRBV19	TRBD1	TRBJ1-6	-	CASTTGTANSPLHF	TGTGCCAGTACTACCGGGACAGCGAATTCACCCCTCCACTTT
TRBV6-5	-	TRBJ2-7	-	CASSRANLEGEQYF	TGTGCCAGCAGTAGGGCTAATTTGGAGGGCGAGCAGTACTTC
TRBV28	TRBD1	TRBJ2-2	-	CASSLIGQGGTGELFF	TGTGCCAGCAGCCTCATCGGACAGGGGGGGACCGGGGAGCTGTTTTTT
TRBV18	-	TRBJ1-5	-	CASSPYRQGNQPQHF	TGTGCCAGCTCACCATATCGGCAGGGTAATCAGCCCCAGCATTTT
TRBV7-2	TRBD1	TRBJ1-6	-	CASSPPGQGSTPLHF	TGTGCCAGCTCACCACCGGGACAGGGTTCTACACCCCTCCACTTT
TRBV5-6	TRBD1	TRBJ2-1	-	CASNRQGASYNEQFF	TGTGCCAGCAATCGACAGGGGGCCAGCTACAATGAGCAGTTCTTC
TRBV30	TRBD1	TRBJ1-3	few	CAWSSGTVMGNTIYF	TGTGCCTGGAGTTCCGGGACAGTTATGGGAAACACCATATATTTT
TRBV5-6	-	TRBJ2-5	few	CASSASDRSVETQYF	TGTGCCAGCAGCGCAAGTGACAGGAGCGTGGAGACCCAGTACTTC
TRBV18	-	TRBJ1-1	once	CASSPLTDGKPFF	TGTGCCAGCTCACCATTAACGGACGGGAAACCTTTCTTT
TRBV3-1/TRBV3-2	TRBD1	TRBJ1-6	-	CASSQGARDRGYMGNSPLHF	TGTGCCAGCAGCCAAGGAGCACGGGACAGGGGCTATATGGGGAATTCACCCCTCCACTTT
TRBV24-1	-	TRBJ1-5	-	CATRSYQPQHF	TGTGCCACCAGGTCATATCAGCCCCAGCATTTT
TRBV7-9	-	TRBJ2-5	-	CTSNSISGQETQYF	TGTACCAGCAACTCCATTAGCGGCCAAGAGACCCAGTACTTC
TRBV28	TRBD1	TRBJ1-2	-	CASSSTGDYGYTF	TGTGCCAGCAGTTCGACAGGGGACTATGGCTACACCTTC